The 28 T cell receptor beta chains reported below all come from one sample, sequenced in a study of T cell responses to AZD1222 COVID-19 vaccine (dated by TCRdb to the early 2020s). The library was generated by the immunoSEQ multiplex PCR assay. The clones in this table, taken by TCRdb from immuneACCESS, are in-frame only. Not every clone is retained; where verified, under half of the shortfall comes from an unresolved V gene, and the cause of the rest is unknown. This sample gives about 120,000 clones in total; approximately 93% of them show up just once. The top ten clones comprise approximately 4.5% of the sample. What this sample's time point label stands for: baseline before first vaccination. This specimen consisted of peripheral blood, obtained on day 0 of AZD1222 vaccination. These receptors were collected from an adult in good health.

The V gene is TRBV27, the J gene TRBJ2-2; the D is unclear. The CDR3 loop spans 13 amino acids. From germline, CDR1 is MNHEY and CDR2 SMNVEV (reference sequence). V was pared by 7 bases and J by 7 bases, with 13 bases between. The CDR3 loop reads CASMGILGGELFF. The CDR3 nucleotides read TGTGCCAGCATGGGCATTTTAGGCGGGGAGCTGTTTTTT.

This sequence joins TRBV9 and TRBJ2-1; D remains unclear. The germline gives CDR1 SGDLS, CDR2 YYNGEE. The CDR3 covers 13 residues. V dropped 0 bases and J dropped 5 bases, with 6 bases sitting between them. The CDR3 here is CASSVGVNNEQFF. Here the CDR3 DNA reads TGTGCCAGCAGCGTAGGAGTGAACAATGAGCAGTTCTTC.

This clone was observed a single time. CDR3 DNA: TGTGCCACCCAGACACGGAACACCGGGGAGCTGTTTTTT. It encodes CATQTRNTGELFF. The chain recombines TRBV28 with TRBJ2-2; D gene unclear. The CDR3 length is 13 residues. The V gene lost 10 bases and the J gene lost 1 base, with 10 bases spanning the gap. Germline lookup yields CDR1 MDHEN and CDR2 SYDVKM.

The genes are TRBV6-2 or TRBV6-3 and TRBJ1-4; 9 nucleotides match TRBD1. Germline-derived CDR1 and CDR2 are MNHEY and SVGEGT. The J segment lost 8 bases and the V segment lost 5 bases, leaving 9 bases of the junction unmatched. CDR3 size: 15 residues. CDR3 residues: CASSLDRGIAEKLFF. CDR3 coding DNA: TGTGCCAGCAGTCTCGACAGGGGGATTGCGGAAAAACTGTTTTTT.

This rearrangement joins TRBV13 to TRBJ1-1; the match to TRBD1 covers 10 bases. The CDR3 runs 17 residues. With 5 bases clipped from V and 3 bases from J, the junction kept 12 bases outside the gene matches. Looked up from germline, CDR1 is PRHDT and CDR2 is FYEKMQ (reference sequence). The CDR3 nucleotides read TGTGCCAGCAGCACCAGAGGGACAGGGGCTGGGGACACTGAAGCTTTCTTT. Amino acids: CASSTRGTGAGDTEAFF.

In nucleotides, the CDR3 is TGCGCCAGCAGCCAGCGGCCCCCAGGGGCCTCCTATAATTCACCCCTCCACTTT. This sequence encodes CASSQRPPGASYNSPLHF. This rearrangement joins TRBV4-3 to TRBJ1-6; possible D gene TRBD1, 6 bases. V gave up 3 bases and J gave up 0 bases, with 15 bases separating them. The germline CDR1 and CDR2 sequences are LGHNA and YSLEER. The CDR3 is made up of 18 amino acids.

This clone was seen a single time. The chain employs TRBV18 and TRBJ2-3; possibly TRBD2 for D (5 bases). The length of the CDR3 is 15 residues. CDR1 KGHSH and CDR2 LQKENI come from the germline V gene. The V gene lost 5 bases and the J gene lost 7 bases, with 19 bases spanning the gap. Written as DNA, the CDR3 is TGTGCCAGCTCATCTCCTGCGGGCCTAAGTTATACGCAGTATTTT. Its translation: CASSSPAGLSYTQYF.

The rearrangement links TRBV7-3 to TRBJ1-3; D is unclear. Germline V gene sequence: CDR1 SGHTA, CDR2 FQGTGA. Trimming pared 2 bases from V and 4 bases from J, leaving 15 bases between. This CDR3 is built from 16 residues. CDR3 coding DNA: TGTGCCAGCAGCTTAGGCCCGGACGAGAGCGGAAACACCATATATTTT. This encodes CASSLGPDESGNTIYF.

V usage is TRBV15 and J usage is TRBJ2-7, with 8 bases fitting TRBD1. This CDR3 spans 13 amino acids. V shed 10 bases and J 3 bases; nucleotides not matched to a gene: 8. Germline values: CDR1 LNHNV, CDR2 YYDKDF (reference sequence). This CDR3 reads CAIARTGSYEQYF. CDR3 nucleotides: TGTGCCATCGCGAGGACAGGGAGCTACGAGCAGTACTTC.

The CDR3 region has the DNA TGTGCCAGCAGTGTAACACCAGGGGGAGTTACTGAAGCTTTCTTT. Translated: CASSVTPGGVTEAFF. V gene TRBV7-3 combines with J gene TRBJ1-1; 7 nucleotides agree with TRBD1. The length of the CDR3 is 15 residues. Germline CDR1 is SGHTA and CDR2 is FQGTGA. The V gene end was trimmed by 6 bases and the J gene end by 5 bases; junction bases not matched to a gene: 12.

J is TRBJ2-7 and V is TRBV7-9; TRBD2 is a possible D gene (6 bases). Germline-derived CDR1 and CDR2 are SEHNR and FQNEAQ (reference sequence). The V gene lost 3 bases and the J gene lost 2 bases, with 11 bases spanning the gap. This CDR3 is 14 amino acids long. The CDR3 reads CASSLGTDTYEQYF. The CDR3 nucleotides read TGTGCCAGCAGCTTGGGGACTGATACCTACGAGCAGTACTTC.

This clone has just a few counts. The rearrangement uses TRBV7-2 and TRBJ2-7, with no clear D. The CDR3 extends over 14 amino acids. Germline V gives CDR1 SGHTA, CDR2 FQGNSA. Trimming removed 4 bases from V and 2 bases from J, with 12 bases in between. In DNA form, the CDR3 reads TGTGCCAGCAGCTCCTCCGGGTTGACCTACGAGCAGTACTTC. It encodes CASSSSGLTYEQYF.

As DNA, the CDR3 is TGTGCCAGCAGCTTAGAAGGGACAGGGCAACAGCAGTACTTC. Amino acid sequence: CASSLEGTGQQQYF. The gene calls are TRBV11-2 and TRBJ2-7; TRBD1 matches 9 bases. CDR1 is SGHAT, CDR2 FQNNGV, per germline. V lost 0 bases, J lost 8 bases, and 5 bases stayed unmatched. The CDR3 consists of 14 residues.

DNA for the CDR3: TGTGCCAGCAGCTTATCCCCAGGAAACACTGAAGCTTTCTTT. Its translation is CASSLSPGNTEAFF. This sequence joins TRBV7-3 and TRBJ1-1; D unclear. The V gene's germline CDR1 is SGHTA and CDR2 FQGTGA. Trimming cost V 2 bases and J 2 bases, with 9 bases left between them. CDR3 length equals 14 residues.

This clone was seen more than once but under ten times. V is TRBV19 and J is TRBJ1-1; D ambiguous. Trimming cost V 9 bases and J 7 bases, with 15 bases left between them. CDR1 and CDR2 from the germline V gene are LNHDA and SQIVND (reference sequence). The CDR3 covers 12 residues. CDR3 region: CASLSFGLEAFF. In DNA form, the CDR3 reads TGTGCCAGCCTGAGTTTCGGGCTTGAAGCTTTCTTT.

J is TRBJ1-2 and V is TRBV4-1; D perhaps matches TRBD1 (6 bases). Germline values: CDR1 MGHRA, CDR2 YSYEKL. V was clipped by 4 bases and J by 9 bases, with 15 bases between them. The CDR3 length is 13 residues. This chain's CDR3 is CASSPTGTRSYTF. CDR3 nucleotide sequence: TGCGCCAGCAGCCCAACGGGGACAAGAAGCTACACCTTC.

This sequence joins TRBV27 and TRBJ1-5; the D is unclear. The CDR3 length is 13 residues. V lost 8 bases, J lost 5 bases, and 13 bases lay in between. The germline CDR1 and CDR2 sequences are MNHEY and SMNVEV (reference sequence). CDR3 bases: TGTGCCAGCGGGTGGGGTAGGGATCAGCCCCAGCATTTT. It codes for CASGWGRDQPQHF.

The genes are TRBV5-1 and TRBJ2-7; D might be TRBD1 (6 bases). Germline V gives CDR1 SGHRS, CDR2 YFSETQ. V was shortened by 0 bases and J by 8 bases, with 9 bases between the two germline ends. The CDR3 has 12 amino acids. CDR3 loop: CASSLVGGQQYF. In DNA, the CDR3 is TGCGCCAGCAGCTTGGTTGGGGGCCAGCAGTACTTC.

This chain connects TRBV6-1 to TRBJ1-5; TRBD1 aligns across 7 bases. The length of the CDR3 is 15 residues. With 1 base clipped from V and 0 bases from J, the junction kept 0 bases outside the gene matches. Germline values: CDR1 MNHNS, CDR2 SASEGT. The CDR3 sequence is CASSEDRGSNQPQHF. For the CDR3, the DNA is TGTGCCAGCAGTGAAGACAGGGGTAGCAATCAGCCCCAGCATTTT.

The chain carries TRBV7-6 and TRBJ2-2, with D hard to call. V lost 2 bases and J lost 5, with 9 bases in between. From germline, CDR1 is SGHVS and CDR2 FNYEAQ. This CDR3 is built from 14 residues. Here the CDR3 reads CASSLSSGTGELFF. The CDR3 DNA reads TGTGCCAGCAGCTTATCATCCGGAACCGGGGAGCTGTTTTTT.

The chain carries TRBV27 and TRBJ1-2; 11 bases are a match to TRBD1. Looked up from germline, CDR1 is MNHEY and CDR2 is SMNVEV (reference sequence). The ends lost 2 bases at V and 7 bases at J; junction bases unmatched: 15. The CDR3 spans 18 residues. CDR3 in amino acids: CASSLAYRDRGLVGGYTF. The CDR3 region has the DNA TGTGCCAGCAGTTTAGCCTATCGGGACAGGGGGTTGGTAGGTGGCTACACCTTC.

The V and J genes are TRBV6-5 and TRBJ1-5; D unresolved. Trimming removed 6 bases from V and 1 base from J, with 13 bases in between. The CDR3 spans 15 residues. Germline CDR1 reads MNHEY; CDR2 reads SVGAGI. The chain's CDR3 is CASSPSGTSNQPQHF. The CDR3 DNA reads TGTGCCAGCAGCCCGAGTGGAACCAGCAATCAGCCCCAGCATTTT.

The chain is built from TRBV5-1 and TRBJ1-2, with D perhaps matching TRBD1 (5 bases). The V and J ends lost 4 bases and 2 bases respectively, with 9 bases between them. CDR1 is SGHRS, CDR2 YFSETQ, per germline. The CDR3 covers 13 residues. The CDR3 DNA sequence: TGCGCCAGCAGCCCCGGGGGGAACTATGGCTACACCTTC. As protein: CASSPGGNYGYTF.

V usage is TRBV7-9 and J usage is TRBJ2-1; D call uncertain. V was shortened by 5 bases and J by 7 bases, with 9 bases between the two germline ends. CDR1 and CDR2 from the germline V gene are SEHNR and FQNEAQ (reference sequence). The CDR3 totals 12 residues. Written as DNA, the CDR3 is TGTGCCAGCAGCCGGGTACAGAATGAGCAGTTCTTC. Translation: CASSRVQNEQFF. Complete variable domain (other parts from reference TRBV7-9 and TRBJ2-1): DTGVSQNPRHKITKRGQNVTFRCDPISEHNRLYWYRQTLGQGPEFLTYFQNEAQLEKSRLLSDRFSAERPKGSFSTLEIQRTEQGDSAMYLCASSRVQNEQFFGPGTRLTVL.

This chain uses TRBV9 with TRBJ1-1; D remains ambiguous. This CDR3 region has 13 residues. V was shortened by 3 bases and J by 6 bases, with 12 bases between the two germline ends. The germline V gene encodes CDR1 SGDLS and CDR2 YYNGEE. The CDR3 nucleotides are TGTGCCAGCAGCGCAGAAGGACGGCCTGAAGCTTTCTTT. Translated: CASSAEGRPEAFF.

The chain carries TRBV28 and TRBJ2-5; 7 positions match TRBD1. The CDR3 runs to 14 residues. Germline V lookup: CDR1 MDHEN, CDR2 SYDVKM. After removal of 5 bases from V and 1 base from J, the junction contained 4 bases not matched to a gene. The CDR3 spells CASSPGTVQETQYF. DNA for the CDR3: TGTGCCAGCAGTCCGGGGACAGTCCAAGAGACCCAGTACTTC.

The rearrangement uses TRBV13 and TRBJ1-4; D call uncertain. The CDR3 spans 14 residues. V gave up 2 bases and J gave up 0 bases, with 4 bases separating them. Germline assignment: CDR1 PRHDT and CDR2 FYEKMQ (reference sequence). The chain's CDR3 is CASSLKTTNEKLFF. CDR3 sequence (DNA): TGTGCCAGCAGCTTAAAAACAACTAATGAAAAACTGTTTTTT.

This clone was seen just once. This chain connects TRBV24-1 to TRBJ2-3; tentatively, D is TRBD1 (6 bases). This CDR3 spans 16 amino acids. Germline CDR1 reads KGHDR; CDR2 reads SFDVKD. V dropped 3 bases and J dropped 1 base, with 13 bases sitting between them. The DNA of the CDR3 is TGTGCCACCAGTGATACCGGGACACGGGGCACAGATACGCAGTATTTT. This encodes CATSDTGTRGTDTQYF.